This TCR beta chain was identified in a study of T cell responses to AZD1222 COVID-19 vaccine. TCRdb keeps only in-frame clones here, not all; method: immunoSEQ multiplex PCR. The sample yields some 99,000 clones, 70% to 90% seen once. The ends were cut back, 2 bases at V and 4 bases at J, with 7 bases in the middle. In germline, CDR1 is SEHNR, CDR2 FQNEAQ (reference sequence). This CDR3 contains 13 residues. This clone has a single count. The sequencing here drew on peripheral blood, taken on day 0 of AZD1222 vaccination. This TCR came from an adult in good health. This sequence joins TRBV7-9 and TRBJ2-3, with D possibly being TRBD1 (5 bases). The CDR3 loop is CASSLSTADTQYF. In nucleotides, the CDR3 is TGTGCCAGCAGCTTATCGACAGCAGATACGCAGTATTTT.